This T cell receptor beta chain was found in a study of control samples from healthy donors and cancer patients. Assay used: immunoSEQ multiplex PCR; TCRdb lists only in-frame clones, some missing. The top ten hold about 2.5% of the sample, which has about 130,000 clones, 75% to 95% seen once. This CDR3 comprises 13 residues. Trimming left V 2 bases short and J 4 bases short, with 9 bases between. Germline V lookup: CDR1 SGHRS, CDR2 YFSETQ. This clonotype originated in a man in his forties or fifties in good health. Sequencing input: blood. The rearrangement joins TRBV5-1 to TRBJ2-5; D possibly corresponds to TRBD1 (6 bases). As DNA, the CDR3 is TGCGCCAGCAGCTTTCAGGGGTCAGAGACCCAGTACTTC. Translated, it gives CASSFQGSETQYF.